Detailed here is one T cell receptor (beta chain). Its antigen remains undetermined. Base-call qualities are not available, and no considerably larger clone is one nucleotide away. This specimen comes from a study of cytotoxic CD8 clonotypes in ibrutinib-treated CLL (dated by TCRdb to about 2021). At the level of the whole study: The cohort included around 15 treatment-naive and approximately twelve relapsed/refractory patients; roughly 17 were IGHV unmutated. Samples averaged about 260,000 productive templates and some 91,000 productive rearrangements. Every remission and progressive disease sample was obtained while ibrutinib was still being received by the patients. Of the 86 participants in the trial, about two dozen had longitudinal samples available. Cryopreserved peripheral blood mononuclear cells were obtained before treatment, at response, and at either sustained remission or disease progression. Response samples were obtained after a median of approximately 12 months of treatment, with a range of about 6 to 36 months. Responses were partial in approximately 24 patients and complete in 2; after median about 63 months follow-up, approximately 15 stayed in remission and about twelve progressed. The research as a whole found: An increase in clonality was observed at ibrutinib response, with clonality remaining stable during sustained remission and falling back toward baseline at progression. Sampling times were not matched between sustained-remission and progressing patients, and lymph node repertoires were not studied. Public clonotypes were rare and either contracted or stayed stable during treatment, and the rise in clonality at ibrutinib response reflected the expansion of private clonotypes. Baseline clonality was found to be higher than that of age-matched healthy donors and was strongly correlated with circulating CD8+ T-cell counts.

The time point label, as the study defines it: less than 30 months on ibrutinib. Around 1.8 micrograms of genomic DNA were extracted from cryopreserved PBMCs for TCR beta library preparation. Longitudinal blood samples from CLL patients on ibrutinib monotherapy underwent high-throughput TCR beta sequencing. The patients took part in an open-label, single-center phase 2 trial of ibrutinib monotherapy. The goal of deep resolution MiSeq sequencing was a depth between 1 in 1 million and 1 in 200,000 T cells, and coverage averaged 10x per clonotype. The immunoSEQ hsTCRB Kit was used to generate TCR beta libraries. The published analysis was carried out like this. Data were analyzed with ImmunoSEQ Data Assistant and ImmunoSEQ Analyzer, with V, D and J genes assigned per IMGT definitions. Clonality was computed as one minus normalized Shannon entropy of productive rearrangement frequencies, ranging from 0 to 1. Only overrepresented clonotypes making up at least 0.05% of each patient's repertoire were included in the public clonotype analysis. Fewer than 15 repertoires from age-matched healthy donors, obtained from immuneACCESS, served as clonality controls. As stored in TCRdb, this immuneACCESS dataset retains in-frame rearrangements with V and J assigned. A fraction of the clones does not appear; measured against another copy, unresolved V genes explain less than half of the discrepancy, and the remainder lacks a known reason. That table gives V, J and clone size, and the DNA gave D and trimming. This sample holds roughly 45,000 clones; about 65% were observed only once. The ten biggest clones cover 20% to 25% of the sample.

Measured from the cysteine to the phenylalanine, the CDR3 is 15 residues long. Just the 45-base CDR3 DNA is kept, in frame starting at base 1. In the germline V gene (reference sequence), CDR1 corresponds to SGHNT and CDR2 to YYREEE. The junction shows trimming of 4 bases on V and 3 bases on J, plus 14 bases between the germline ends. This specimen was PBMCs, taken after 24 months of ibrutinib treatment. Rearrangement joined TRBV5-4 to TRBJ2-1; the D gene is perhaps TRBD1 or TRBD2, as each covers 5 bases. The TCR was taken from a human donor with chronic lymphocytic leukemia. In nucleotide form, the sequence is TGTGCCAGCAGCACGGGACCGGTAGACTACAATGAGCAGTTCTTC. Its translation reads: CASSTGPVDYNEQFF.